Following are 5 T cell receptor beta chains from one sample sequenced in a study of T-cell memory formation after mild COVID-19. One entry per CDR3 protein, called by TCRdb with MiXCR from the 5' RACE reads. Found here are roughly 550,000 distinct CDR3 sequences, around 21% of them singletons; the top ten hold approximately 12%. The sequencing input was PBMCs or a T cell subset sorted from them (not recorded which). The origin of the receptors is an adult woman who had mild COVID-19 (a few samples of this study predate the infection). Cell type and time point are not known.

This sequence joins TRBV12-5 and TRBJ2-1; no definite D call. Between the trimmed V and J ends, which lost 1 base and 5 bases, there was a span of 6 bases. The CDR3 is made up of 13 amino acids. CDR1 is LGHNT and CDR2 is FRNRAP in the germline V gene. DNA for the CDR3: TGTGCTAGTGGTTTGGCTCTTAACAATGAGCAGTTCTTC. This encodes CASGLALNNEQFF.

The gene calls are TRBV4-1 and TRBJ1-3; D might be TRBD1 (6 bases). Looked up from germline, CDR1 is MGHRA and CDR2 is YSYEKL. The germline V and J ends were trimmed by 6 bases and 4 bases, with 16 bases remaining between them. This CDR3 is 15 amino acids long. The CDR3 bases are TGCGCCAGCAGACAAACAGGGAATGCAGGAAACACCATATATTTT. It is translated as CASRQTGNAGNTIYF.

This clonotype showed up just a few times. V usage is TRBV6-1 and J usage is TRBJ2-1; 9 bases are a match to TRBD2. V trimming: 2 bases; J trimming: 5 bases; junction bases outside the gene matches: 4. CDR1 MNHNS and CDR2 SASEGT come from the germline V gene. This CDR3 spans 15 amino acids. The CDR3 protein is CASSERGTSHNEQFF. CDR3 DNA: TGTGCCAGCAGTGAAAGGGGGACTAGCCACAATGAGCAGTTCTTC.

This clonotype occurred a few times. The chain has TRBV5-1 and TRBJ2-1, with D perhaps being TRBD1 or TRBD2 (5 bases each). V was shortened by 0 bases and J by 7 bases, with 14 bases between the two germline ends. The CDR3 loop spans 15 amino acids. From germline, CDR1 is SGHRS and CDR2 YFSETQ. Here the CDR3 reads CASSLAGQGINEQFF. CDR3 bases: TGCGCCAGCAGCTTGGCGGGGCAGGGAATAAATGAGCAGTTCTTC.

Only a few counts were recorded for this clonotype. The chain has TRBV12-3 or TRBV12-4 and TRBJ2-1, with TRBD2 matching over 14 bases. V was clipped by 6 bases and J by 1 base; unmatched bases: 8. This CDR3 contains 18 residues. CDR3 nucleotide sequence: TGTGCCAGCAGCTCCGGGACTAGCGGGAGTAGGTCCTACAATGAGCAGTTCTTC. Amino acids: CASSSGTSGSRSYNEQFF.